This T cell receptor (beta chain) was sequenced in a study of T-cell memory formation after mild COVID-19. General study points: Clones that shrank (day 15 to 85) were balanced CD4/CD8, whereas later expanders leaned CD4+.

From the 5' RACE reads, TCRdb called clonotypes with MiXCR, one entry per CDR3 protein. The table lists roughly 28,000 distinct CDR3 sequences, less than 15% of them singletons, with about 15% in the top ten. This clonotype was observed many times. Its antigen is undetermined. The receptor was isolated from an adult woman who had mild COVID-19 (a few samples of this study predate the infection). Cell type and time point are not known. Material: PBMCs or a T cell subset sorted from them (not recorded which).

The CDR3 DNA sequence: TGTGCCAGCAGTTACATACAGGGCAGCTCCTACGAGCAGTACTTC. It specifies CASSYIQGSSYEQYF. The genes are TRBV6-5 and TRBJ2-7; a weak D match, TRBD1 (6 bases). The V and J ends lost 2 bases and 0 bases respectively, with 11 bases between them. Germline CDR1 reads MNHEY; CDR2 reads SVGAGI. The CDR3 is 15 amino acids.